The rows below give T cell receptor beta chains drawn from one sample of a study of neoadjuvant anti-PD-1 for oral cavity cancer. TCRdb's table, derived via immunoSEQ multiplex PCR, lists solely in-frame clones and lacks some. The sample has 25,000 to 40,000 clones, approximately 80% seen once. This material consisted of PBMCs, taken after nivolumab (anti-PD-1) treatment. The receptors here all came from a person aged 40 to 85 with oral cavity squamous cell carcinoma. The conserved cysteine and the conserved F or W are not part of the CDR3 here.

CDR3aa: ASSYSGQVTREKLF
j_gene: TRBJ1-4
v_gene: TRBV6-5

CDR3aa: ASGSIAGGQETQY
j_gene: TRBJ2-5
v_gene: TRBV7-7

CDR3aa: ASGTGPIEPQH
j_gene: TRBJ1-5
v_gene: TRBV28

CDR3aa: ASRDGRGEQF
j_gene: TRBJ2-1
v_gene: TRBV6-4

CDR3aa: ASSGPPWELF
j_gene: TRBJ2-2
v_gene: TRBV9

CDR3aa: ASSLRPSSGNTIY
j_gene: TRBJ1-3
v_gene: TRBV5-1

CDR3aa: ASSPGYGTDTQY
j_gene: TRBJ2-3
v_gene: TRBV6-5

CDR3aa: AVITSGSGTQY
j_gene: TRBJ2-3
v_gene: TRBV7-9

CDR3aa: ASSLASGWAYEQY
j_gene: TRBJ2-7
v_gene: TRBV7-9

CDR3aa: ASSLTTGNTEAF
j_gene: TRBJ1-1
v_gene: TRBV7-3

CDR3aa: ASSLVQGSFNEQF
j_gene: TRBJ2-1
v_gene: TRBV7-9

CDR3aa: ASSQDLYLPHGETGEWEQY
j_gene: TRBJ2-7
v_gene: TRBV14

CDR3aa: ASSQVPRDYTENTIY
j_gene: TRBJ1-3
v_gene: TRBV4-2

CDR3aa: ASSLRHEKLF
j_gene: TRBJ1-4
v_gene: TRBV7-9

CDR3aa: ASSLPDTGELF
j_gene: TRBJ2-2
v_gene: TRBV28

CDR3aa: ASSHQLTSGGLADTQY
j_gene: TRBJ2-3
v_gene: TRBV14

CDR3aa: ASSIGPGGAYGYT
j_gene: TRBJ1-2
v_gene: TRBV19

CDR3aa: SARTGENTEAF
j_gene: TRBJ1-1
v_gene: TRBV29-1

CDR3aa: ASSLRGQETQY
j_gene: TRBJ2-5
v_gene: TRBV11-3